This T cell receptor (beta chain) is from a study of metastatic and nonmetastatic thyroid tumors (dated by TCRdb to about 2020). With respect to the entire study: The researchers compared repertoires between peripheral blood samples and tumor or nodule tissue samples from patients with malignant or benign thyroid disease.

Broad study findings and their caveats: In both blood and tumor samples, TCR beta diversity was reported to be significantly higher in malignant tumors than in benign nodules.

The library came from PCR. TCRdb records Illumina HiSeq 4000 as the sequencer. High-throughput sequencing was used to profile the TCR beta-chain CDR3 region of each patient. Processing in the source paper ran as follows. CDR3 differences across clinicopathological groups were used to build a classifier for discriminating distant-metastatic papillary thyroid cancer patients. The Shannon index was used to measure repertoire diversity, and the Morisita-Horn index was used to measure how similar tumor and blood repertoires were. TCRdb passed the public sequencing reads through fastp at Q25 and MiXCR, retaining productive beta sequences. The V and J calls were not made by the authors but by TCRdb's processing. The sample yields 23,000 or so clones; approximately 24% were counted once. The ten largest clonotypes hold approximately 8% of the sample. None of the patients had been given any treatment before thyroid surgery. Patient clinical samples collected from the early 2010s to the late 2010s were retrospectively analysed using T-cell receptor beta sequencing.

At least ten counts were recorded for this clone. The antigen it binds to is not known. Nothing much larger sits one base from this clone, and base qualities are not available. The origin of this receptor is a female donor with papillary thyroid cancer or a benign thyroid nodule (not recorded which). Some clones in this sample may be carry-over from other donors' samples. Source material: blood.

Here is the DNA: TGTGCCAGCAGGATCTCGGGGGGGGAGCAGTTCTTC. This sequence encodes CASRISGGEQFF. The rearrangement joined TRBV2 to TRBJ2-1, with TRBD2 identical over 8 junction bases. V ends up 6 bases short and J 10 bases short, with an unmatched junction base count of 5. From the cysteine up to the phenylalanine, the CDR3 has a length of 12 residues. The retained sequence is limited to the CDR3, 36 bases, with the frame set at the first base. CDR1 and CDR2 were assigned from the germline V gene as SNHLY and FYNNEI.